This T cell receptor (beta chain) was sequenced in a study of shared clonotypes between healthy human individuals. This CDR3 region has 15 residues. Germline V gives CDR1 SGHDT, CDR2 YYEEEE. J was trimmed by 3 bases and V by 3 bases; bases with no gene match: 6. Terminally differentiated effector memory CD45RA+ cells were excluded from the naive CD8 cells, which were CD45RO-negative and positively selected for CCR7. Data came from immunoSEQ multiplex PCR; TCRdb stores just in-frame clones and leaves some out. The profile covers over 2 million clones, with approximately 94% appearing a single time and roughly 1% taken by the ten largest. On this clone: At the DNA level, this CDR3 is encoded by other sequences in the same sample as well.

The clonotype comes from a man between 18 and 29 years old in good health. Sequenced: naive CD8+ T cells sorted from blood. This chain uses TRBV5-6 with TRBJ2-7; TRBD1 matches 10 bases. The CDR3 region has the DNA TGTGCCAGCAGCTCAATAGGGACAGGGGACTACGAGCAGTACTTC. It translates to CASSSIGTGDYEQYF.